This T cell receptor (beta chain) was captured by sequencing in a study of shared clonotypes between healthy human individuals. TCRdb's table, derived via immunoSEQ multiplex PCR, lists solely in-frame clones and lacks some. The repertoire includes about 2 million clones, roughly 96% of them detected once, and under 0.15% sits in the top ten. CDR3 length: 15 residues. Deletions cut 4 bases from V and 2 bases from J, with 11 bases between. The germline CDR1 and CDR2 sequences are KGHSH and LQKENI. The receptor was isolated from a man aged 18 to 35 in good health. The specimen sequenced was naive CD4+ T cells sorted from blood. Subset reported: CD45RA+ positively selected. This sequence joins TRBV18 and TRBJ2-2; D is possibly TRBD2 (6 bases). The CDR3 DNA reads as TGTGCCAGCTCACGAGGCGGGGCTAACACCGGGGAGCTGTTTTTT. Translated, it gives CASSRGGANTGELFF.